This TCR beta chain was recovered during a study of OX40 agonist ivuxolimab in advanced cancers. Whole-study context: Patients in dose escalation had liver, melanoma, kidney or head and neck cancers. The mean age was approximately 60 years, ranging from about 23 to 85, with 82.7% of participants male. Enrollees could have had prior anti-PD-1, anti-PD-L1 or anti-CTLA-4 therapy, which approximately 38% had received.

Comment on this clone: Its specificity is unknown.

The assay was immunoSEQ multiplex PCR, and TCRdb's table has in-frame clones only and misses some. The data contain 70,000 to 95,000 clones, 88% of them singletons. Germline V gene data show CDR1 as MNHEY and CDR2 as SMNVEV (reference sequence). The CDR3 extends over 15 amino acids. Trimming took 4 bases from V and 3 from J; bases not matched to a gene: 6. Study observations and caveats: Among some nonresponders, normalized T-cell clonal expansion was also low.

The input for sequencing was CD4+ or CD8+ T cells sorted from blood, taken in a trial of the OX40 agonist ivuxolimab. This chain links TRBV27 with TRBJ1-2; 9 nucleotides agree with TRBD1. The TCR originated in an adult with an advanced solid tumor such as melanoma, head and neck, liver or kidney cancer. CDR3 loop: CASSSPGQGHYGYTF. The DNA of the CDR3 is TGTGCCAGCAGTTCGCCGGGACAGGGCCACTATGGCTACACCTTC.